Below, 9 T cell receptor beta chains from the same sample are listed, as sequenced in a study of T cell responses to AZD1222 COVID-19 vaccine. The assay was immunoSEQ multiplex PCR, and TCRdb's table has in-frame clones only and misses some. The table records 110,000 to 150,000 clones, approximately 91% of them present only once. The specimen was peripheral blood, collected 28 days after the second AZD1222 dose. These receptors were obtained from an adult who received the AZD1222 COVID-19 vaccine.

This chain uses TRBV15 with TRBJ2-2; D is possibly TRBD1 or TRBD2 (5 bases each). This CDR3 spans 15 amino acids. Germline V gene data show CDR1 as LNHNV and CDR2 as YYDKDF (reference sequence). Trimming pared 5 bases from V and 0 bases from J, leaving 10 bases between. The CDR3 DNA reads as TGTGCCACCAGCGGTGGGACGGCGAACACCGGGGAGCTGTTTTTT. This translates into CATSGGTANTGELFF.

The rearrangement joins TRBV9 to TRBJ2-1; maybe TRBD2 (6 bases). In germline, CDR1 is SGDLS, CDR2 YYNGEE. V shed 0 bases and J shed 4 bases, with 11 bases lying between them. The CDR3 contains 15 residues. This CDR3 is CASSVVSGRYNEQFF. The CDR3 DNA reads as TGTGCCAGCAGCGTAGTAAGCGGGCGATACAATGAGCAGTTCTTC.

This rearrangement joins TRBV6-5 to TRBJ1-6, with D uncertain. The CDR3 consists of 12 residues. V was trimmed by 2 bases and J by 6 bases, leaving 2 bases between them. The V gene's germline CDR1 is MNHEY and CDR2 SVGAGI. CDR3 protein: CASSYLNSPLHF. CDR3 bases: TGTGCCAGCAGTTACCTTAATTCACCCCTCCACTTT.

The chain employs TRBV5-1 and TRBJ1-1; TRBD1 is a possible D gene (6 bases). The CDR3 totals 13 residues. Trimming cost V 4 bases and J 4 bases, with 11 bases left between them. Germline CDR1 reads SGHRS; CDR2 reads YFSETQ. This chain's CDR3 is CASSATGSTEAFF. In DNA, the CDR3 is TGCGCCAGCAGCGCAACAGGGTCCACTGAAGCTTTCTTT.

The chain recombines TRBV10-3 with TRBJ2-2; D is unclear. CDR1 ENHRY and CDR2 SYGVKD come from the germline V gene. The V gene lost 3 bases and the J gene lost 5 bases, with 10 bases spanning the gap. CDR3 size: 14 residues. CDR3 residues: CAISDEVVTGELFF. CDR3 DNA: TGTGCCATCAGTGATGAGGTTGTTACCGGGGAGCTGTTTTTT.

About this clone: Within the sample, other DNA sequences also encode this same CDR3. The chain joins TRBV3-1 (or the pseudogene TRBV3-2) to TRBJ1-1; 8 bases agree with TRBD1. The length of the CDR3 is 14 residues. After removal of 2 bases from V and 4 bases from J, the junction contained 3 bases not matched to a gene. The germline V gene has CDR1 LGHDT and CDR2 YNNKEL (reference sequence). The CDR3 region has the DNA TGTGCCAGCAGCCAACTTACAGGGGGCACTGAAGCTTTCTTT. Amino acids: CASSQLTGGTEAFF.

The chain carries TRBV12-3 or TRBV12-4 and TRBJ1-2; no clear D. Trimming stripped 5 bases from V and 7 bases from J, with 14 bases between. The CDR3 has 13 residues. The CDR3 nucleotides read TGTGCCAGCAGTCTCGTGCGGAGTCGTGGCTACACCTTC. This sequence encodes CASSLVRSRGYTF.

CDR3 sequence (DNA): TGTGCCAGCAGCCACGGGACAGGCCGCAACTATGGCTACACCTTC. Its protein is CASSHGTGRNYGYTF. The V call is TRBV3-1 (or the pseudogene TRBV3-2), the J call TRBJ1-2; 8 bases are a match to TRBD1. Germline V CDR1 and CDR2: LGHDT, YNNKEL (reference sequence). The CDR3 has 15 amino acids. V dropped 3 bases and J dropped 2; count of bases not matched to a gene: 5.

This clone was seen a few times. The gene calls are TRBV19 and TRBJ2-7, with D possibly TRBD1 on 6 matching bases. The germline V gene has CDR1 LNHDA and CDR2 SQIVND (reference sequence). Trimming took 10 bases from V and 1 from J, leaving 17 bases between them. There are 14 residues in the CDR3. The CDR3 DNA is TGTGCCAATACAGGGCTTGGCCTGTCCTACGAGCAGTACTTC. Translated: CANTGLGLSYEQYF.